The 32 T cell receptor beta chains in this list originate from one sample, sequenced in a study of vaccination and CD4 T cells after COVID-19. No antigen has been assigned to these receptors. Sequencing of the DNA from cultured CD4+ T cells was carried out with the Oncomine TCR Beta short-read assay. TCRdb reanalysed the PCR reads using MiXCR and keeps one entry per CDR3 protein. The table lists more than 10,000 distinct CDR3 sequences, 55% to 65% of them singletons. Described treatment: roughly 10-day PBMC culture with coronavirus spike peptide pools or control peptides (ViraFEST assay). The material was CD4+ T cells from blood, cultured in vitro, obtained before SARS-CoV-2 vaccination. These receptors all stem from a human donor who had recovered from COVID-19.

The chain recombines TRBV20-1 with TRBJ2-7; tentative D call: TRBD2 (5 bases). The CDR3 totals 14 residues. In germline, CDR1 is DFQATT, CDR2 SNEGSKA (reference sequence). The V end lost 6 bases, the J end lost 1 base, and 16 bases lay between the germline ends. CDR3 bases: TGCAGTGCCCCCGCGAGCGGAGGTTCCTACGAGCAGTACTTC. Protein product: CSAPASGGSYEQYF.

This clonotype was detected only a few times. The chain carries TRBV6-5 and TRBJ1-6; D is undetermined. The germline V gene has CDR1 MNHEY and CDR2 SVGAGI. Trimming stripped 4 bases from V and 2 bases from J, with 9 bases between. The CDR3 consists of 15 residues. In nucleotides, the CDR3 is TGTGCCAGCAGTTCTAGTGCAGCCTATAATTCACCCCTCCACTTT. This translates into CASSSSAAYNSPLHF.

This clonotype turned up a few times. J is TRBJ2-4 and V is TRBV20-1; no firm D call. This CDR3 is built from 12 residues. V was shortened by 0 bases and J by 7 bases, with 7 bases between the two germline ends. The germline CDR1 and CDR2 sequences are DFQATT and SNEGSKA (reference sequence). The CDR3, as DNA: TGCAGTGCTAGAGAGGGTGGGAACATTCAGTACTTC. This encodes CSAREGGNIQYF.

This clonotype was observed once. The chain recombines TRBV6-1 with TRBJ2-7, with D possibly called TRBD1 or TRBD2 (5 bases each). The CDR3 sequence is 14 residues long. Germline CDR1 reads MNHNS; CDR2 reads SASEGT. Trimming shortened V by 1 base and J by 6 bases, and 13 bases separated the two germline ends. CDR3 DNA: TGTGCCAGCAGTGAAGAGGGACCCCCAAGCGAGCAGTACTTC. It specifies CASSEEGPPSEQYF.

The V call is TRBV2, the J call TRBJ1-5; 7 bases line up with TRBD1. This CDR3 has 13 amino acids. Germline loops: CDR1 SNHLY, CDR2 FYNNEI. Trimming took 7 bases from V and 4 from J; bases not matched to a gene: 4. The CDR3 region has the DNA TGTGCCAGCACTAGGGACAGTAATCAGCCCCAGCATTTT. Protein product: CASTRDSNQPQHF.

The DNA for the CDR3 is TGTGCCACCAGGGGATGGACTAGCGATGGGGGCAATGAGCAGTTCTTC. It specifies CATRGWTSDGGNEQFF. This chain connects TRBV15 to TRBJ2-1; 9 nucleotides agree with TRBD2. The junction had 12 bases not matched to a gene; V was cut back by 6 bases and J by 6 bases. Germline lookup yields CDR1 LNHNV and CDR2 YYDKDF (reference sequence). This CDR3 spans 16 amino acids.

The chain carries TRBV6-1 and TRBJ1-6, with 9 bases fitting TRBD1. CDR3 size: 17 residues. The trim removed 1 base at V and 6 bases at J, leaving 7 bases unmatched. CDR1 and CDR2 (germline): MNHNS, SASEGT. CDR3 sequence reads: CASSEEDRGFSNSPLHF. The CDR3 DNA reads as TGTGCCAGCAGTGAAGAAGACAGGGGGTTTTCTAATTCACCCCTCCACTTT.

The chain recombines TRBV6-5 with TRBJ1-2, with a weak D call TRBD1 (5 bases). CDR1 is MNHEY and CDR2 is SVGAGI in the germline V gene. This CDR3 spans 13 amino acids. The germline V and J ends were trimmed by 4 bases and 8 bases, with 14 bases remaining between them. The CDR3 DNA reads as TGTGCCAGCAGTTCGTCAGGGACCTACGGCTACACCTTC. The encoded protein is CASSSSGTYGYTF.

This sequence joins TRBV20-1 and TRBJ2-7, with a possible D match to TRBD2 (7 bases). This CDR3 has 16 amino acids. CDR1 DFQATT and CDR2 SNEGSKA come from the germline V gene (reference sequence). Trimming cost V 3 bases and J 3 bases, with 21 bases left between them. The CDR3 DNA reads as TGCAGTGCTAGCGAACCAGGGGCGGGAGAGAGCTACGAGCAGTACTTC. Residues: CSASEPGAGESYEQYF.

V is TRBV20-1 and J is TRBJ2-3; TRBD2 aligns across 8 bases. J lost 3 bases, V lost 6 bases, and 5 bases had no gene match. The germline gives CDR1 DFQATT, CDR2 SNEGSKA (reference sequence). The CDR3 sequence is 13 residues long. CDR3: CSARSGSTDTQYF. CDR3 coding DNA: TGCAGTGCGAGAAGCGGGAGTACAGATACGCAGTATTTT.

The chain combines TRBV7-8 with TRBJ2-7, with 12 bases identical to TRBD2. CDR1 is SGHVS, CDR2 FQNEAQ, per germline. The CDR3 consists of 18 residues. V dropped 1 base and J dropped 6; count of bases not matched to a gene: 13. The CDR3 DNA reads TGTGCCAGCAGCTTAGGCCGGTTCCGGACTAGCGGGACGACCGAGCAGTACTTC. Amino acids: CASSLGRFRTSGTTEQYF.

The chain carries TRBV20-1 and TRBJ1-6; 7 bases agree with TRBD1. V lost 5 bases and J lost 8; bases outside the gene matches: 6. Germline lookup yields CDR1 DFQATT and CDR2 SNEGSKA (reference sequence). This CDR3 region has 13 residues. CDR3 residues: CSAYWTGYSPLHF. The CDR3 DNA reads TGCAGTGCTTATTGGACAGGATATTCACCCCTCCACTTT.

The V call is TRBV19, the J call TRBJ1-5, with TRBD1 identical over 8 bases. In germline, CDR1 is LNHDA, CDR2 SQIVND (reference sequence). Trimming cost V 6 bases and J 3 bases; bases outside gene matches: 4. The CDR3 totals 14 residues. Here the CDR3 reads CASRQTGANQPQHF. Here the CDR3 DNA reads TGTGCCAGTAGGCAGACAGGGGCCAATCAGCCCCAGCATTTT.

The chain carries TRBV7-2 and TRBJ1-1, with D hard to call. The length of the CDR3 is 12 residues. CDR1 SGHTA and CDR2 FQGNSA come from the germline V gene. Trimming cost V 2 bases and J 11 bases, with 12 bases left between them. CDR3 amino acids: CASSLTGRSAFF. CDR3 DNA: TGTGCCAGCAGCTTAACGGGCCGGTCGGCTTTCTTT. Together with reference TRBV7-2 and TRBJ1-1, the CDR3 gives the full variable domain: GAGVSQSPSNKVTEKGKDVELRCDPISGHTALYWYRQSLGQGLEFLIYFQGNSAPDKSGLPSDRFSAERTGGSVSTLTIQRTQQEDSAVYLCASSLTGRSAFFGQGTRLTVV.

CDR3 sequence: CAILRGWGSYNEQFF. CDR3 coding DNA: TGTGCCATCCTAAGGGGTTGGGGCTCCTACAATGAGCAGTTCTTC. The gene calls are TRBV6-1 and TRBJ2-1; weak D call: TRBD1 (5 bases). Trimming removed 10 bases from V and 0 bases from J, with 16 bases in between. Germline V gene data show CDR1 as MNHNS and CDR2 as SASEGT. CDR3 length equals 15 residues.

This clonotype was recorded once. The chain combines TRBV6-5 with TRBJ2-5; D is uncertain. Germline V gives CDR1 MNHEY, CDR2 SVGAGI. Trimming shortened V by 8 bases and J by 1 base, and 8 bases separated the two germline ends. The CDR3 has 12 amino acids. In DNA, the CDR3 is TGTGCCAGCGGTTTCGGCCAAGAGACCCAGTACTTC. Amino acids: CASGFGQETQYF.

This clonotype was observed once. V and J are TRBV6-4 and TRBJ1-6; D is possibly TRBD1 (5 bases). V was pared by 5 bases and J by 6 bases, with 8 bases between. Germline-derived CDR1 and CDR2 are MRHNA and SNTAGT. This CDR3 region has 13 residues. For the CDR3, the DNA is TGTGCCAGCAGTTCGACAGTTAATTCACCCCTCCACTTT. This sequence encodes CASSSTVNSPLHF.

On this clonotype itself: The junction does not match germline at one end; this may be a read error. The CDR3 sequence is CASSRSSGTHTGELFF. CDR3 DNA: TGTGCCAGCAGCCGAAGTAGCGGGACGCACACCGGGGAGCTGTTTTTC. V is TRBV5-5 and J is TRBJ2-2, with TRBD2 identical over 8 bases. CDR3 length: 16 residues. Per germline, CDR1 SGHKS and CDR2 YYEKEE (reference sequence).

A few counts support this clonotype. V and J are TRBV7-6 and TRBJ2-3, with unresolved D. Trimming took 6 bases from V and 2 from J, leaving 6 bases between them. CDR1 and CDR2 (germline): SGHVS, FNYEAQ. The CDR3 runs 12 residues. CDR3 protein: CASSKTTDTQYF. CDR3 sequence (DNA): TGTGCCAGCAGTAAGACCACAGATACGCAGTATTTT.

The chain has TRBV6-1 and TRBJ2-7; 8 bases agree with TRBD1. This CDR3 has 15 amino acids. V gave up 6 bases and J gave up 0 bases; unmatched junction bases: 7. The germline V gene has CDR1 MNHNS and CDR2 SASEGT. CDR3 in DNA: TGTGCCAGCAGGGCCAGGGGGACAGGCTCCTACGAGCAGTACTTC. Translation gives CASRARGTGSYEQYF.

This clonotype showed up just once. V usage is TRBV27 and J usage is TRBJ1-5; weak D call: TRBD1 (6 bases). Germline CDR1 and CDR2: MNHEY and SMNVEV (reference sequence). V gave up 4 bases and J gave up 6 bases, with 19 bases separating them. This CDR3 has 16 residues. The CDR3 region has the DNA TGTGCCAGCAGTTCTCGGGGAGGGGGTGTAGGTCAGCCCCAGCATTTT. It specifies CASSSRGGGVGQPQHF.

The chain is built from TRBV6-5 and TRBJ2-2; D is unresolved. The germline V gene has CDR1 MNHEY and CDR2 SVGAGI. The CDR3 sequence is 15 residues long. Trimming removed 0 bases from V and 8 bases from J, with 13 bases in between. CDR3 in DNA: TGTGCCAGCAGTTACTCGAATCCCGAGCTGGGGGAGCTGTTTTTT. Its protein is CASSYSNPELGELFF.

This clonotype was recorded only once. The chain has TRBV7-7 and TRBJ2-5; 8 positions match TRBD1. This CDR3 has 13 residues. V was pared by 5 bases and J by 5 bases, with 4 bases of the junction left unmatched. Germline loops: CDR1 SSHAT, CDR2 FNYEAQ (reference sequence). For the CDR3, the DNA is TGTGCCAGCAGCCAGGACAGGGTCGAGACCCAGTACTTC. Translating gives CASSQDRVETQYF.

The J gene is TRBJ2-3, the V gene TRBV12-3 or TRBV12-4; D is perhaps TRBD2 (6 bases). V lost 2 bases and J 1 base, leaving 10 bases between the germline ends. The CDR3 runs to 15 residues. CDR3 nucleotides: TGTGCCAGCAGTTTACCACTAGCCCGCACAGATACGCAGTATTTT. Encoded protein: CASSLPLARTDTQYF.

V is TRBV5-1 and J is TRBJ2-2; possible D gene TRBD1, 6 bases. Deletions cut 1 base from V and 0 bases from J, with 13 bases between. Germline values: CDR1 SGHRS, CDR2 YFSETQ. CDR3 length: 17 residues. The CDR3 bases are TGCGCCAGCAGCTTGACCCAGGGGCGGGCGAACACCGGGGAGCTGTTTTTT. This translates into CASSLTQGRANTGELFF.

CDR3 loop: CSARPVGGRNQPQHF. The CDR3 DNA is TGCAGTGCTAGACCCGTGGGGGGCCGCAATCAGCCCCAGCATTTT. The V call is TRBV20-1, the J call TRBJ1-5; tentative D call: TRBD1 (6 bases). Between the trimmed V and J ends, which lost 2 bases and 2 bases, there was a span of 13 bases. The CDR3 loop spans 15 amino acids. In germline, CDR1 is DFQATT, CDR2 SNEGSKA (reference sequence).

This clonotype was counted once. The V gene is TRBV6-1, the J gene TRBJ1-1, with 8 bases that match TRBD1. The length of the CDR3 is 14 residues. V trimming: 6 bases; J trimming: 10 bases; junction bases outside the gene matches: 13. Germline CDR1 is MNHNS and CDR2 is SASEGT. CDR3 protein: CASRSDRGVIIAFF. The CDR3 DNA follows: TGTGCCAGCAGGTCAGACAGGGGAGTAATTATAGCTTTCTTT.

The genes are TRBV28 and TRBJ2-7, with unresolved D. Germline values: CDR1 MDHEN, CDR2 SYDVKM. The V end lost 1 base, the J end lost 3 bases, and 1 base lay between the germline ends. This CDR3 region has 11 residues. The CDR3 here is CASSLYYEQYF. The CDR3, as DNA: TGTGCCAGCAGTTTATACTACGAGCAGTACTTC. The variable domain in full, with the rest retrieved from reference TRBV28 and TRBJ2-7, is DVKVTQSSRYLVKRTGEKVFLECVQDMDHENMFWYRQDPGLGLRLIYFSYDVKMKEKGDIPEGYSVSREKKERFSLILESASTNQTSMYLCASSLYYEQYFGPGTRLTVT.

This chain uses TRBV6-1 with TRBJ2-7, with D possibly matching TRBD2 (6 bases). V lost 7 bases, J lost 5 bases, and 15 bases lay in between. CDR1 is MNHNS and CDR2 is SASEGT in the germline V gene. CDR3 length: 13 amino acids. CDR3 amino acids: CASKRGSGHEQYF. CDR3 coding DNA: TGTGCCAGCAAACGGGGGTCAGGCCACGAGCAGTACTTC.

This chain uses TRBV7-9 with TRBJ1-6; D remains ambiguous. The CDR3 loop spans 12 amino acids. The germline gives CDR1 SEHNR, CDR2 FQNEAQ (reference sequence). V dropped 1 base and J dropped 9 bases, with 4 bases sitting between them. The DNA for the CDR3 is TGTGCCAGCAGCTTAGAAGGTTCACCCCTCCACTTT. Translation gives CASSLEGSPLHF.

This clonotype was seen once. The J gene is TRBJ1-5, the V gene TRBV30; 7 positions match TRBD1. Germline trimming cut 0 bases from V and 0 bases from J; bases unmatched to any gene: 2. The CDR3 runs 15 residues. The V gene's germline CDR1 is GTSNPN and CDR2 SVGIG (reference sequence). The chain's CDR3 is CAWSVGQSSNQPQHF. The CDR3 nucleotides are TGTGCCTGGAGTGTGGGACAGAGTAGCAATCAGCCCCAGCATTTT.

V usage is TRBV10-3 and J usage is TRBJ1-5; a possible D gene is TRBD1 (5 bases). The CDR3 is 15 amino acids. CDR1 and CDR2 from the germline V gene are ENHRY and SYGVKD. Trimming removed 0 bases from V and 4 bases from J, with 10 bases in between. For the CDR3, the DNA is TGTGCCATCAGTGAGTCGAAGGGGAGGAATCAGCCCCAGCATTTT. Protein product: CAISESKGRNQPQHF.